This T cell receptor (beta chain) was observed in a study of blood T cells in healthy people across ages. Germline-derived CDR1 and CDR2 are DFQATT and SNEGSKA (reference sequence). V lost 4 bases, J lost 3 bases, and 7 bases lay in between. The CDR3 has 11 residues. Using a J-beta primer mix together with a sample-barcoded 5' primer, a second PCR was run for 7 to 11 cycles. Sequencing recovered at least 2.5 million CDR3-containing paired-end reads from each sample. Via MiXCR, TCRdb re-called the 5' RACE reads, giving one row per CDR3 protein. There are about 1.8 million distinct CDR3 sequences in the sample; 49% occur only once, and roughly 2% lies in the top ten.

The V gene is TRBV20-1, the J gene TRBJ2-7; D may be TRBD1 (5 bases). The receptor was derived from a woman between 40 and 50 years old in good health. The sequencing input was blood. CDR3 DNA: TGCAGTGCTATTGACAGCTACGAGCAGTACTTC. Protein product: CSAIDSYEQYF.